This TCR beta chain was sequenced for a study of blood T cell repertoires in COVID-19. The overall study: Sample material is recorded as cDNA or gDNA derived from T cells, B-cell-depleted T cells, or PBMCs.

The CDR3 spans 17 residues. Germline V CDR1 and CDR2: WNHNN, SYGVQD (reference sequence). V trimming: 4 bases; J trimming: 8 bases; junction bases outside the gene matches: 11. Generated by immunoSEQ multiplex PCR, the TCRdb table keeps only in-frame clones and is missing some. The table shows more than 80,000 clones, with over 80% occurring only once. The chain employs TRBV10-1 and TRBJ2-3; 14 bases align to TRBD2. The sequence was obtained from a woman in her 70s with acute or convalescent COVID-19. Input material: peripheral blood. CDR3 residues: CASSAIRLAGGPGTQYF. CDR3 nucleotides: TGCGCCAGCAGTGCAATTCGACTAGCGGGGGGGCCGGGTACGCAGTATTTT.